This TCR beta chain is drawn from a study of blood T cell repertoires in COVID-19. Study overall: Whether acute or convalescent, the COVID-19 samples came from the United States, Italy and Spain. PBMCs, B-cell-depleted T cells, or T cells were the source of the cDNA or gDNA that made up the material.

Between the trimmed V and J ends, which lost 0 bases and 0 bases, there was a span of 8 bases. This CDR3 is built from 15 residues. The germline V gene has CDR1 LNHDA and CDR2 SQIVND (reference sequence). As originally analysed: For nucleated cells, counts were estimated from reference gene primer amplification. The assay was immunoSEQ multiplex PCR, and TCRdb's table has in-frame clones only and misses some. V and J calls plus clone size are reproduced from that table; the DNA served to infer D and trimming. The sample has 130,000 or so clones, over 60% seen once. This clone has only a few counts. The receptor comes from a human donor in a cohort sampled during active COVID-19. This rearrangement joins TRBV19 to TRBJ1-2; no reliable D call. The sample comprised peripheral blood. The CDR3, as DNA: TGTGCCAGTAGTATAGACTCAGGTTCTAACTATGGCTACACCTTC. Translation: CASSIDSGSNYGYTF.